This TCR beta chain was retrieved from a study of blood T cell repertoires in COVID-19. Using immunoSEQ multiplex PCR, the repertoire was profiled, and TCRdb retains in-frame clones only, with some absent. The sample has around 47,000 clones, around 85% seen once. The junction had 4 bases not matched to a gene; V was cut back by 3 bases and J by 6 bases. There are 15 residues in the CDR3. Germline V gene data show CDR1 as SEHNR and CDR2 as FQNEAQ (reference sequence). The origin of this receptor is a woman older than 75 with COVID-19, enrolled during active disease. The chain carries TRBV7-9 and TRBJ2-7; 14 bases agree with TRBD2. The sequencing input was peripheral blood. CDR3 amino acids: CASSLGTSGSLEQYF. The CDR3 region has the DNA TGTGCCAGCAGCTTGGGGACTAGCGGGAGTCTCGAGCAGTACTTC.